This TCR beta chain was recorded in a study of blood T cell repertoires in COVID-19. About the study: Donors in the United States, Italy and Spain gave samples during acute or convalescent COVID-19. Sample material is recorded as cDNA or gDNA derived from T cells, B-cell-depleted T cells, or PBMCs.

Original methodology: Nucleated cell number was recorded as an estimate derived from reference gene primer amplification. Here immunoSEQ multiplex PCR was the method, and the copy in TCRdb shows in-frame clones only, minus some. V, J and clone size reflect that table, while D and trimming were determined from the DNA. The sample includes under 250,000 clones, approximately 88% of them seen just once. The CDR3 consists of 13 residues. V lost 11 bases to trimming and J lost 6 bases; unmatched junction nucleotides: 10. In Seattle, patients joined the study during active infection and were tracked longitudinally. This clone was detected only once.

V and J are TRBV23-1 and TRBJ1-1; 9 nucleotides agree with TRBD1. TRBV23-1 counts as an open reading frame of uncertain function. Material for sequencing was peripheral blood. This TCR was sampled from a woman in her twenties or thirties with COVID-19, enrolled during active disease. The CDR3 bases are TGCGCCGAAGGCGGGACAGGGTTTCCTGAAGCTTTCTTT. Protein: CAEGGTGFPEAFF.